This record concerns one TCR beta chain sequence. The antigen is unknown. The junction departs from the called germline gene at one end, perhaps through a read error. This CDR3 contains 10 residues. From germline, CDR1 is ENHRY and CDR2 SYGVKD. These data are taken from a study of post-analysis software for immune sequencing data. In the study overall: Both relapsing-remitting and secondary progressive multiple sclerosis featured among the disease courses, as did progressive-relapsing multiple sclerosis.

Unique molecular identifiers had been added to the TCR beta cDNA libraries. Yield was 450,000 to 650,000 cDNA molecules from roughly 0.93 to 9.6 million T cells. MiXCR was run by TCRdb on the PCR reads, yielding one entry per CDR3 protein. The sample lists about 820,000 distinct CDR3 sequences, approximately 57% occurring once. Study results and caveats: A few TRBV segments appeared more often in patients than in controls, and TRBV5-6, TRBV5-1 and TRBV20-1 were among these. Pronounced co-clustering by F measure was evident among identically batched samples. Significantly decreased normalized Chao1 diversity was recorded for multiple sclerosis patients relative to controls.

The genes are TRBV10-3 and TRBJ2-3, with unresolved D. The receptor was derived from a girl aged 10-17 years with multiple sclerosis. Sequencing was performed on blood. For the CDR3, the DNA is TGTGCCGTCAGAACAGATACGCAGTATTTT. It is translated as CAVRTDTQYF.